This entry lists 25 T cell receptor beta chains sequenced from one sample in a study of patients and donors after allogeneic stem cell transplantation. TCRdb used MiXCR to reprocess the RT-PCR reads, holding one entry per CDR3 protein. The sample lists 400,000 to 450,000 distinct CDR3 sequences; about a sixth were seen once. Sequenced input: blood, either unsorted or a sorted T cell fraction (not recorded which). The receptors stem from a human donor who was either an allogeneic HSCT recipient or a stem cell or donor lymphocyte infusion donor (not recorded which). It is not recorded whose cells these are; they may come from a transplant donor.

This clonotype has a handful of counts. The chain recombines TRBV4-1 with TRBJ2-5; the D is unclear. The CDR3 is made up of 16 amino acids. The V and J ends lost 0 bases and 0 bases respectively, with 11 bases between them. Per germline, CDR1 MGHRA and CDR2 YSYEKL. Here the CDR3 reads CASSQDRQQYQETQYF. The CDR3 DNA reads as TGCGCCAGCAGCCAAGATAGGCAGCAGTACCAAGAGACCCAGTACTTC.

The V and J genes are TRBV4-2 and TRBJ1-2; D is unresolved. The germline gives CDR1 LGHNA, CDR2 YNFKEQ. The CDR3 spans 15 residues. V was cut by 0 bases and J by 2 bases, with 10 bases left in between. The CDR3 protein is CASSQEEDPNYGYTF. In DNA, the CDR3 is TGTGCCAGCAGCCAAGAGGAGGATCCGAACTATGGCTACACCTTC.

This chain connects TRBV7-8 to TRBJ2-5; 14 positions agree with TRBD2. The trim removed 5 bases at V and 5 bases at J, leaving 10 bases unmatched. From germline, CDR1 is SGHVS and CDR2 FQNEAQ. The CDR3 is 17 amino acids. CDR3 region: CASSPSWTSGGRETQYF. CDR3 coding DNA: TGTGCCAGCAGCCCTAGCTGGACTAGCGGGGGGAGGGAGACCCAGTACTTC.

The chain carries TRBV29-1 and TRBJ1-1; TRBD1 matches at 10 bases. The germline CDR1 and CDR2 sequences are SQVTM and ANQGSEA. The CDR3 is 13 amino acids. Unmatched junction bases numbered 5, after V lost 7 bases and J lost 3 bases. CDR3: CSGVTGGYTEAFF. CDR3 sequence (DNA): TGCAGCGGGGTGACAGGGGGCTACACTGAAGCTTTCTTT.

A few counts support this clonotype. The chain is built from TRBV16 and TRBJ2-5; maybe TRBD2 (6 bases). Deletions cut 6 bases from V and 2 bases from J, with 10 bases between. Germline lookup yields CDR1 KGHSY and CDR2 FQNENV. This CDR3 is built from 13 residues. The CDR3 sequence: CASSPSVQETQYF. DNA for the CDR3: TGTGCCAGCAGTCCTAGCGTTCAAGAGACCCAGTACTTC.

This chain joins TRBV19 and TRBJ2-7, with 7 bases lining up with TRBD2. Germline CDR1 LNHDA, CDR2 SQIVND (reference sequence). The CDR3 totals 16 residues. The V and J ends lost 5 bases and 3 bases, in that order; junction bases with no gene match: 13. CDR3 region: CASSPKAASGRYEQYF. CDR3 bases: TGTGCCAGTAGTCCGAAGGCGGCTAGCGGACGCTACGAGCAGTACTTC.

In its sample, this clonotype was seen a few times. This chain links TRBV6-2 or TRBV6-3 with TRBJ1-1; D is perhaps TRBD1 (5 bases). From germline, CDR1 is MNHEY and CDR2 SVGEGT. V was cut by 2 bases and J by 4 bases, with 11 bases left in between. The CDR3 contains 14 residues. The CDR3 DNA is TGTGCCAGCAGTTACCCCCGGACAACCACTGAAGCTTTCTTT. Its protein product is CASSYPRTTTEAFF.

The CDR3 DNA reads as TGTGCCAGCAGTCCGGGTTTGAGGGGGCAGGGCTACACCTTC. Translated, it gives CASSPGLRGQGYTF. The chain links TRBV6-1 to TRBJ1-2; 7 bases fit TRBD1. Germline-derived CDR1 and CDR2 are MNHNS and SASEGT. The CDR3 has 14 amino acids. Losses at the gene ends were 5 bases for V and 8 bases for J; bases not matched to a gene: 11.

This sequence joins TRBV12-5 and TRBJ1-6, with D unclear. The CDR3 is 14 amino acids. Trimming stripped 0 bases from V and 6 bases from J, with 6 bases between. Germline V gene lookup returns CDR1 LGHNT and CDR2 FRNRAP. In nucleotides, the CDR3 is TGTGCTAGTGGTTTGGTAGTCGGTAATTCACCCCTCCACTTT. Translation gives CASGLVVGNSPLHF.

The genes are TRBV24-1 and TRBJ2-7; 8 bases fit TRBD2. This CDR3 is built from 15 residues. CDR1 and CDR2 from the germline V gene are KGHDR and SFDVKD. The junction had 8 bases not matched to a gene; V was cut back by 3 bases and J by 5 bases. The CDR3 DNA reads TGTGCCACCAGTGATCCGGGACTAGGGGCGCACGAGCAGTACTTC. This encodes CATSDPGLGAHEQYF.

This clonotype was observed many times. The chain links TRBV4-1 to TRBJ2-7, with D perhaps matching TRBD1 or TRBD2 (5 bases each). V was trimmed by 2 bases and J by 5 bases, leaving 13 bases between them. Germline V gives CDR1 MGHRA, CDR2 YSYEKL. The CDR3 covers 14 residues. The CDR3 DNA reads as TGCGCCAGCAGCCAATGGGCAGGGACCGACGAGCAGTACTTC. Amino acids: CASSQWAGTDEQYF.

This clonotype came up a few times. The chain joins TRBV7-9 to TRBJ2-1, with D possibly matching TRBD2 (5 bases). The CDR3 length is 13 residues. V dropped 5 bases and J dropped 5 bases, with 10 bases sitting between them. Germline CDR1 and CDR2: SEHNR and FQNEAQ (reference sequence). The CDR3 DNA follows: TGTGCCAGCAGCATGGACTCGAACAATGAGCAGTTCTTC. Translated: CASSMDSNNEQFF.

The chain recombines TRBV2 with TRBJ1-1, with TRBD1 as a possible D gene (5 bases). V shed 7 bases and J shed 2 bases, with 17 bases lying between them. The CDR3 has 15 residues. The V gene's germline CDR1 is SNHLY and CDR2 FYNNEI. CDR3 in DNA: TGTGCCAGCACTTCCTGGGGGGGGGACAACACTGAAGCTTTCTTT. This encodes CASTSWGGDNTEAFF. The variable domain in full, completed from reference TRBV2 and TRBJ1-1, reads EPEVTQTPSHQVTQMGQEVILRCVPISNHLYFYWYRQILGQKVEFLVSFYNNEISEKSEIFDDQFSVERPDGSNFTLKIRSTKLEDSAMYFCASTSWGGDNTEAFFGQGTRLTVV.

This chain connects TRBV5-1 to TRBJ2-2, with D tentatively TRBD1 (5 bases). The V gene lost 4 bases and the J gene lost 3 bases, with 13 bases spanning the gap. The CDR3 contains 15 residues. CDR1 and CDR2 (germline): SGHRS, YFSETQ. The CDR3 nucleotides are TGCGCCAGCAGCGCGGACAACCTGGACACCGGGGAGCTGTTTTTT. The encoded protein is CASSADNLDTGELFF.

V gene TRBV4-1 combines with J gene TRBJ2-1; 7 positions match TRBD1. Germline CDR1 and CDR2: MGHRA and YSYEKL. The junction had 6 bases not matched to a gene; V was cut back by 5 bases and J by 2 bases. This CDR3 spans 15 amino acids. The CDR3, as DNA: TGCGCCAGCAGCTCGCCGGGACAGCCCTACAATGAGCAGTTCTTC. Its translation is CASSSPGQPYNEQFF.

V and J are TRBV11-2 and TRBJ1-6, with a weak D call TRBD1 (6 bases). Germline-derived CDR1 and CDR2 are SGHAT and FQNNGV. Trimming removed 5 bases from V and 2 bases from J, with 16 bases in between. This CDR3 comprises 17 residues. The CDR3 coding sequence is TGTGCCAGCAGCCCTAAACGACAGGTTCCCTATAATTCACCCCTCCACTTT. Amino acid sequence: CASSPKRQVPYNSPLHF.

This chain connects TRBV12-3 or TRBV12-4 to TRBJ2-7; the match to TRBD1 covers 11 bases. The CDR3 has 15 residues. Germline trimming cut 6 bases from V and 5 bases from J; bases unmatched to any gene: 9. Here the CDR3 DNA reads TGTGCCAGCAGGAGCCGGGACAGGGGGAACAACGAGCAGTACTTC. Amino acids: CASRSRDRGNNEQYF.

In this sample, this clonotype turned up a few times. The genes are TRBV29-1 and TRBJ1-3; maybe TRBD1 (5 bases). Trimming removed 3 bases from V and 3 bases from J, with 12 bases in between. CDR1 is SQVTM, CDR2 ANQGSEA, per germline. CDR3 size: 14 residues. The CDR3 DNA reads as TGCAGCGTTGAGCGTCAGGGAGGTGGAAACACCATATATTTT. Its translation is CSVERQGGGNTIYF.

The sample holds a few counts of this clonotype. The chain has TRBV7-8 and TRBJ2-1; 10 positions match TRBD2. From germline, CDR1 is SGHVS and CDR2 FQNEAQ. With V trimmed by 0 bases and J by 5 bases, 4 bases remained unmatched. This CDR3 spans 16 amino acids. The CDR3 coding sequence is TGTGCCAGCAGCTTAGCCCGGCTAGCGGGAGACAATGAGCAGTTCTTC. Protein: CASSLARLAGDNEQFF.

This clonotype was counted between two and nine times. The rearrangement links TRBV7-9 to TRBJ2-5; TRBD1 agrees at 9 bases. J was trimmed by 5 bases and V by 6 bases; bases with no gene match: 4. CDR1 is SEHNR, CDR2 FQNEAQ, per germline (reference sequence). CDR3 size: 13 residues. DNA of the CDR3: TGTGCCAGCAGTCGCGGACAGGGGGAGACCCAGTACTTC. Its protein product is CASSRGQGETQYF.

Ten or more counts support this clonotype. The rearrangement uses TRBV24-1 and TRBJ1-5, with 10 bases identical to TRBD1. V gave up 2 bases and J gave up 6 bases; unmatched junction bases: 3. The length of the CDR3 is 15 residues. The germline V gene has CDR1 KGHDR and CDR2 SFDVKD. The CDR3 reads CATSDSTGGPQPQHF. The DNA for the CDR3 is TGTGCCACCAGTGATTCGACAGGGGGCCCTCAGCCCCAGCATTTT.

This clonotype was seen a few times. The V gene is TRBV24-1, the J gene TRBJ2-3; tentatively, D is TRBD1 (5 bases). V lost 12 bases and J 4 bases, leaving 25 bases between the germline ends. The CDR3 consists of 16 residues. Germline CDR1 is KGHDR and CDR2 is SFDVKD. The CDR3 nucleotides read TGTGCCCCCCGAACCGCAGGGCGCGAGGTATCAGATACGCAGTATTTT. Protein product: CAPRTAGREVSDTQYF.

The gene calls are TRBV29-1 and TRBJ2-2; D gene uncertain. The CDR3 consists of 14 residues. CDR1 is SQVTM, CDR2 ANQGSEA, per germline. Trimming removed 4 bases at V and 1 base at J, with 10 bases between. The DNA for the CDR3 is TGCAGCGTTGTGTGGCAGCTGAACACCGGGGAGCTGTTTTTT. It encodes CSVVWQLNTGELFF.

V gene TRBV6-5 combines with J gene TRBJ2-7, with D uncertain. V was cut by 0 bases and J by 2 bases, with 17 bases left in between. CDR1 is MNHEY and CDR2 is SVGAGI in the germline V gene. CDR3 length: 17 residues. For the CDR3, the DNA is TGTGCCAGCAGTTACTCATCCCCGGCAGAGTTTCCCTACGAGCAGTACTTC. It codes for CASSYSSPAEFPYEQYF.

The CDR3 DNA follows: TGTGCCAGCAGCTTAACGCGAGGACCAATAAATAAGACTAGCACAGATACGCAGTATTTT. Translated, it gives CASSLTRGPINKTSTDTQYF. The chain is built from TRBV11-1 and TRBJ2-3; D gene uncertain. V was clipped by 2 bases and J by 0 bases, with 24 bases between them. This CDR3 is built from 20 residues. CDR1 is SGHAT and CDR2 is FQDESV in the germline V gene (reference sequence).